The present TCR beta chain was sequenced within a study of blood T cell repertoires in COVID-19. Study-level information: The United States, Italy and Spain were the sources of the acute and convalescent COVID-19 samples.

Authors' data handling: Cell counts per sample came from amplifying reference gene primers. The assay was immunoSEQ multiplex PCR, and TCRdb's table has in-frame clones only and misses some. Clonal size and the V and J genes are those of that table, whereas D and trimming came from the DNA. In the table there are about 52,000 clones, 75% to 90% of which are singletons. The table lists this clone with a count of one. This CDR3 is built from 14 residues. In germline, CDR1 is SGHRS, CDR2 YFSETQ. V shed 4 bases, J shed 3 bases, and the junction held 4 bases outside the gene matches. The rearrangement uses TRBV5-1 and TRBJ1-2, with 9 bases that match TRBD1. The clonotype comes from a man between 60 and 75 years old with active COVID-19. The sample taken for sequencing was peripheral blood. In DNA, the CDR3 is TGCGCCAGCAGCACTACAGGGGGCGACTATGGCTACACCTTC. It codes for CASSTTGGDYGYTF.